Below are 25 T cell receptor beta chains sequenced from a single sample in a study of T cell repertoires in cytomegalovirus infection. TCRdb itself ran the reads through MiXCR, one entry per CDR3 protein. The sample holds 62,000 or so distinct CDR3 sequences, 20% seen once. Their antigens are not known. The material was CD8+ T cells from cultured PBMCs, obtained from culture after CMV antigen stimulation. The source of these receptors is a human donor in good health (CMV status not recorded). Some clones in this sample may be carry-over from other donors' samples.

This clonotype was counted only a few times. This chain connects TRBV27 to TRBJ2-7; TRBD2 might be the D (7 bases). The ends were cut back, 2 bases at V and 5 bases at J, with 25 bases in the middle. The germline V gene encodes CDR1 MNHEY and CDR2 SMNVEV (reference sequence). The CDR3 runs 18 residues. The CDR3: CASSLPPEGSGGGHEQYF. Written as DNA, the CDR3 is TGTGCCAGCAGTTTACCACCGGAGGGGTCGGGGGGCGGGCACGAGCAGTACTTC.

The CDR3 is CASRTSTAVYEQYF. The DNA of the CDR3 is TGTGCCAGCAGAACCTCGACAGCGGTCTACGAGCAGTACTTC. J is TRBJ2-7 and V is TRBV12-3 or TRBV12-4, with D perhaps given as TRBD1 or TRBD2 (5 bases each). The CDR3 runs 14 residues. Trimming pared 6 bases from V and 3 bases from J, leaving 15 bases between.

This clonotype was counted only a few times. V and J are TRBV7-9 and TRBJ1-1; D unresolved. The germline V and J ends were trimmed by 5 bases and 4 bases, with 11 bases remaining between them. The CDR3 length is 13 residues. Germline values: CDR1 SEHNR, CDR2 FQNEAQ (reference sequence). The CDR3 here is CASSPTLGTEAFF. The CDR3 DNA sequence: TGTGCCAGCAGCCCCACCCTTGGCACTGAAGCTTTCTTT.

Only a few counts were recorded for this clonotype. The rearrangement joins TRBV7-8 to TRBJ2-3, with unresolved D. The CDR3 sequence is 15 residues long. Trimming took 0 bases from V and 2 from J, leaving 9 bases between them. Looked up from germline, CDR1 is SGHVS and CDR2 is FQNEAQ. CDR3 coding DNA: TGTGCCAGCAGCTTAGCTCCCGGGCCCACAGATACGCAGTATTTT. This gives the protein CASSLAPGPTDTQYF.

The chain uses TRBV12-3 or TRBV12-4 and TRBJ2-1, with D unclear. V shed 2 bases and J shed 9 bases, with 8 bases lying between them. The CDR3 is made up of 12 amino acids. The CDR3 is CASSLSVIEQFF. As DNA, the CDR3 is TGTGCCAGCAGTTTAAGCGTGATTGAGCAGTTCTTC.

This clonotype occurred many times. The chain uses TRBV20-1 and TRBJ2-1; D unresolved. Trimming took off 6 bases at V and 0 bases at J, with 18 bases between the two ends. Germline V gives CDR1 DFQATT, CDR2 SNEGSKA (reference sequence). CDR3 length: 16 amino acids. The CDR3 loop is CSAPLLSESSYNEQFF. CDR3 sequence (DNA): TGCAGTGCCCCGTTACTTTCGGAGAGCTCCTACAATGAGCAGTTCTTC.

This chain joins TRBV6-2 or TRBV6-3 and TRBJ2-7; D is perhaps TRBD1 (6 bases). This CDR3 spans 13 amino acids. Trimming took 6 bases from V and 6 from J, leaving 15 bases between them. Germline CDR1 reads MNHEY; CDR2 reads SVGEGT. The CDR3 DNA reads TGTGCCAGCAGCGTCCTTAGAGGGGGCGAGCAGTACTTC. Protein: CASSVLRGGEQYF.

Sample share makes this clonotype medium-sized. The chain joins TRBV4-1 to TRBJ1-5, with D tentatively TRBD1 (6 bases). CDR1 is MGHRA, CDR2 YSYEKL, per germline. The CDR3 runs 14 residues. Trimming removed 0 bases at V and 5 bases at J, with 8 bases between. The chain's CDR3 is CASSQEGADQPQHF. The DNA of the CDR3 is TGCGCCAGCAGCCAAGAGGGGGCGGATCAGCCCCAGCATTTT.

A few counts support this clonotype. The chain links TRBV7-2 to TRBJ1-6; D remains ambiguous. From germline, CDR1 is SGHTA and CDR2 FQGNSA. Trimming removed 1 base from V and 9 bases from J, with 16 bases in between. CDR3 length: 16 residues. The CDR3 loop reads CASSLGGSGSGSPLHF. The CDR3 DNA reads TGTGCCAGCAGCTTAGGGGGTTCGGGGTCGGGTTCACCCCTCCACTTT. The full variable domain, in which reference TRBV7-2 and TRBJ1-6 provide the parts outside the CDR3, is GAGVSQSPSNKVTEKGKDVELRCDPISGHTALYWYRQSLGQGLEFLIYFQGNSAPDKSGLPSDRFSAERTGGSVSTLTIQRTQQEDSAVYLCASSLGGSGSGSPLHFGNGTRLTVT.

The chain joins TRBV27 to TRBJ1-5; tentative D call: TRBD1 (5 bases). This CDR3 is 15 amino acids long. Germline CDR1 MNHEY, CDR2 SMNVEV (reference sequence). V lost 6 bases, J lost 5 bases, and 17 bases lay in between. The CDR3 region is CASRGGGAGDQPQHF. As DNA, the CDR3 is TGTGCCAGCAGGGGGGGTGGGGCGGGAGATCAGCCCCAGCATTTT.

Only a few counts were recorded for this clonotype. V gene TRBV7-9 combines with J gene TRBJ1-1; D uncertain. V shed 4 bases and J shed 1 base, with 7 bases lying between them. This CDR3 has 13 residues. Germline V gives CDR1 SEHNR, CDR2 FQNEAQ (reference sequence). The CDR3 nucleotides read TGTGCCAGCAGCTCCCCGGGGAACACTGAAGCTTTCTTT. It encodes CASSSPGNTEAFF.

In this sample, this clonotype turned up a few times. The V call is TRBV7-2, the J call TRBJ2-5; a weak D match, TRBD2 (6 bases). This CDR3 spans 14 amino acids. V was cut by 5 bases and J by 4 bases, with 14 bases left in between. Germline V lookup: CDR1 SGHTA, CDR2 FQGNSA. The CDR3 bases are TGTGCCAGCAGCAGTCGCCGGGGAGGAGAGACCCAGTACTTC. Translating gives CASSSRRGGETQYF.

The CDR3 DNA sequence: TGCGCCAGCAGCCTTATCGGGACTTACTACGAGCAGTACTTC. This sequence encodes CASSLIGTYYEQYF. V is TRBV4-1 and J is TRBJ2-7; TRBD2 might be the D (6 bases). The CDR3 sequence is 14 residues long. Between the trimmed V and J ends, which lost 4 bases and 3 bases, there was a span of 13 bases. The germline V gene encodes CDR1 MGHRA and CDR2 YSYEKL.

This clonotype was observed many times. This rearrangement joins TRBV11-2 to TRBJ2-3; D unresolved. This CDR3 comprises 13 residues. V dropped 1 base and J dropped 0 bases, with 2 bases sitting between them. Germline lookup yields CDR1 SGHAT and CDR2 FQNNGV. The CDR3: CASSLGSTDTQYF. The CDR3 region has the DNA TGTGCCAGCAGCTTAGGGAGCACAGATACGCAGTATTTT. Based on the CDR3 plus reference TRBV11-2 and TRBJ2-3, the full variable domain is EAGVAQSPRYKIIEKRQSVAFWCNPISGHATLYWYQQILGQGPKLLIQFQNNGVVDDSQLPKDRFSAERLKGVDSTLKIQPAKLEDSAVYLCASSLGSTDTQYFGPGTRLTVL.

This clonotype was recorded once. The gene calls are TRBV7-8 and TRBJ1-6; no clear D. Germline CDR1 and CDR2: SGHVS and FQNEAQ. Trimming removed 3 bases from V and 6 bases from J, with 18 bases in between. The CDR3 sequence is 17 residues long. Here the CDR3 reads CASSLAGAVTVNSPLHF. CDR3 in DNA: TGTGCCAGCAGCTTGGCGGGCGCAGTCACGGTTAATTCACCCCTCCACTTT.

This clonotype showed up just a few times. The CDR3 DNA sequence: TGTGCCAGCAGCGCCGACAGGTTCCGCTCTGGAAACACCATATATTTT. Protein sequence: CASSADRFRSGNTIYF. The chain has TRBV7-9 and TRBJ1-3; weak D call: TRBD1 (6 bases). This CDR3 spans 16 amino acids. Per germline, CDR1 SEHNR and CDR2 FQNEAQ (reference sequence). V gave up 5 bases and J gave up 0 bases, with 14 bases separating them.

This clonotype was seen a few times. The chain carries TRBV12-3 or TRBV12-4 and TRBJ1-1; D is possibly TRBD1 (5 bases). Trimming left V 6 bases short and J 8 bases short, with 16 bases between. The CDR3 runs 13 residues. The CDR3 here is CASRAQEGVEAFF. Here the CDR3 DNA reads TGTGCCAGCAGGGCTCAGGAAGGGGTCGAAGCTTTCTTT.

This clonotype showed up just a few times. The chain has TRBV4-1 and TRBJ2-1; no reliable D call. V was pared by 2 bases and J by 8 bases, with 16 bases between. The CDR3 consists of 15 residues. CDR1 is MGHRA and CDR2 is YSYEKL in the germline V gene. The CDR3, as DNA: TGCGCCAGCAGCCAACTACACATGTCGACGGATGAGCAGTTCTTC. Its translation: CASSQLHMSTDEQFF.

This clonotype was observed a few times. The chain uses TRBV10-3 and TRBJ2-2; TRBD1 matches at 8 bases. The CDR3 loop spans 16 amino acids. J lost 4 bases, V lost 2 bases, and 6 bases had no gene match. Germline V CDR1 and CDR2: ENHRY, SYGVKD. The CDR3 DNA reads as TGTGCCATCAGTGAGCCCCGGACAGGGTTCACCGGGGAGCTGTTTTTT. Translating gives CAISEPRTGFTGELFF.

Points on this clonotype: The junction differs from germline at one of its ends, possibly a read error. The genes are TRBV7-2 and TRBJ1-6; TRBD1 aligns across 11 bases. The CDR3 sequence is 18 residues long. CDR1 and CDR2 (germline): SGHTA, FQGNSA. The CDR3 bases are TGTGCCAGCAGACCAGTCCCGGGACAGGGGGGGTATAGTTCACCCCTCCACTTT. This gives the protein CASRPVPGQGGYSSPLHF.

The chain couples TRBV7-2 to TRBJ2-5; D possibly corresponds to TRBD2 (5 bases). The CDR3 runs to 13 residues. The germline gives CDR1 SGHTA, CDR2 FQGNSA. Trimming left V 5 bases short and J 3 bases short, with 10 bases between. The CDR3 sequence is CASSGGLKETQYF. In DNA form, the CDR3 reads TGTGCCAGCAGCGGAGGACTGAAAGAGACCCAGTACTTC.

In its sample, this clonotype was seen once. J is TRBJ2-1 and V is TRBV6-1; 14 bases are a match to TRBD2. There are 14 residues in the CDR3. Per the germline V gene, CDR1 is MNHNS and CDR2 is SASEGT. Losses at the gene ends were 5 bases for V and 9 bases for J; bases not matched to a gene: 3. The CDR3 is CASSRTSGGTEQFF. CDR3 nucleotide sequence: TGTGCCAGCAGTCGGACTAGCGGGGGGACTGAGCAGTTCTTC.

This clonotype came up a few times. The chain links TRBV7-8 to TRBJ1-1, with D possibly being TRBD1 (5 bases). Germline loops: CDR1 SGHVS, CDR2 FQNEAQ. The CDR3 has 12 residues. Trimming pared 4 bases from V and 6 bases from J, leaving 9 bases between. CDR3 amino acids: CASSYRDPEAFF. In nucleotides, the CDR3 is TGTGCCAGCAGCTACCGGGACCCTGAAGCTTTCTTT.

The chain uses TRBV7-9 and TRBJ2-3, with D unresolved. The CDR3 consists of 15 residues. V was trimmed by 0 bases and J by 1 base, leaving 8 bases between them. Germline V lookup: CDR1 SEHNR, CDR2 FQNEAQ (reference sequence). The DNA for the CDR3 is TGTGCCAGCAGCTTAGCGACATGGGGCACAGATACGCAGTATTTT. It yields the protein CASSLATWGTDTQYF.

The chain is built from TRBV7-9 and TRBJ1-2; the D gene is possibly TRBD1 (6 bases). The germline gives CDR1 SEHNR, CDR2 FQNEAQ (reference sequence). This CDR3 spans 16 amino acids. V lost 1 base and J lost 1, with 13 bases in between. In DNA, the CDR3 is TGTGCCAGCAGCTTAGAGCCAGGGGCCCTTAACTATGGCTACACCTTC. The encoded protein is CASSLEPGALNYGYTF.